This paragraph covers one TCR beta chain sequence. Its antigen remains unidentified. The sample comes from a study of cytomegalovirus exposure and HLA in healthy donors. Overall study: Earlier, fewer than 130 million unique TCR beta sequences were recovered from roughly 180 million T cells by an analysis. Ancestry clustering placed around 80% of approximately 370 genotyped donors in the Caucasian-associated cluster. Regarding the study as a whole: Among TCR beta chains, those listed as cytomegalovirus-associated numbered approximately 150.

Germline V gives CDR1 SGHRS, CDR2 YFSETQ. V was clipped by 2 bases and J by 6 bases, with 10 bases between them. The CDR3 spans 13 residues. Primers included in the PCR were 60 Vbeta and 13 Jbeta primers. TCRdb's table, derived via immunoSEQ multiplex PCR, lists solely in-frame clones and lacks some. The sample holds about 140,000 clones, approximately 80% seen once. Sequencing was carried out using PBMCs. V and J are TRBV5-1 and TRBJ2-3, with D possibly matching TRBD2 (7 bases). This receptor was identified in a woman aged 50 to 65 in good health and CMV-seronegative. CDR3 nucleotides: TGCGCCAGCAGCTTAGGGGGGGCGGATACGCAGTATTTT. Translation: CASSLGGADTQYF.